Below are 5 T cell receptor beta chains sequenced from a single sample in a study of cytomegalovirus exposure and HLA in healthy donors. The PCR ran on 60 Vbeta and 13 Jbeta primers. Generated by immunoSEQ multiplex PCR, the TCRdb table keeps only in-frame clones and is missing some. The table lists 150,000 to 200,000 clones, 60% to 80% of them singletons. The sequencing sample was made of PBMCs. The receptors come from a man aged 35 to 55 in good health and CMV-seropositive.

This clone was seen a handful of times. The chain links TRBV6-6 to TRBJ2-7, with D perhaps matching TRBD2 (6 bases). V dropped 0 bases and J dropped 4 bases, with 13 bases sitting between them. Germline values: CDR1 MNHNY, CDR2 SVGAGI (reference sequence). The CDR3 is 15 amino acids. CDR3 sequence: CASSYSAGSDYEQYF. The CDR3 nucleotides are TGTGCCAGCAGTTACTCGGCGGGAAGTGATTACGAGCAGTACTTC.

The genes are TRBV27 and TRBJ2-1; TRBD2 aligns across 9 bases. This CDR3 spans 13 amino acids. Trimming removed 7 bases from V and 5 bases from J; junction bases left unmatched: 3. CDR1 MNHEY and CDR2 SMNVEV come from the germline V gene (reference sequence). Written as DNA, the CDR3 is TGTGCCAGCACCCCTAGCGGGAACAATGAGCAGTTCTTC. Its protein is CASTPSGNNEQFF.

In DNA, the CDR3 is TGTGCCAGTTCCCCTTTAGCGGGAGCAACAGATACGCAGTATTTT. Translating gives CASSPLAGATDTQYF. The V gene is TRBV5-4, the J gene TRBJ2-3, with 9 bases identical to TRBD2. Trimming removed 8 bases from V and 3 bases from J; junction bases left unmatched: 10. In germline, CDR1 is SGHNT, CDR2 YYREEE (reference sequence). This CDR3 has 15 amino acids.

DNA of the CDR3: TGTGCCAGCAGCACTCGACTAGCGGGAGGTCTGGAGACCCAGTACTTC. Encoded protein: CASSTRLAGGLETQYF. V gene TRBV13 combines with J gene TRBJ2-5; 13 bases align to TRBD2. CDR1 PRHDT and CDR2 FYEKMQ come from the germline V gene (reference sequence). The CDR3 sequence is 16 residues long. Unmatched junction bases numbered 8, after V lost 5 bases and J lost 5 bases.

V gene TRBV27 combines with J gene TRBJ1-2, with unresolved D. Germline-derived CDR1 and CDR2 are MNHEY and SMNVEV (reference sequence). Trimming removed 6 bases at V and 4 bases at J, with 18 bases between. This CDR3 comprises 15 residues. This CDR3 reads CASSSGVGGFYGYTF. CDR3 sequence (DNA): TGTGCCAGCAGCTCAGGCGTCGGTGGATTCTATGGCTACACCTTC.